The 2 T cell receptor beta chains below come from one sample, sequenced in a study of T cell responses to AZD1222 COVID-19 vaccine. TCRdb's table, derived via immunoSEQ multiplex PCR, lists solely in-frame clones and lacks some. The table records 70,000 to 100,000 clones, 80% to 90% of them present only once. This specimen was peripheral blood, taken 28 days after the second AZD1222 dose. These receptors were obtained from an adult who received the AZD1222 COVID-19 vaccine.

The rearrangement links TRBV15 to TRBJ2-5; D call uncertain. The CDR3 spans 12 residues. Trimming left V 0 bases short and J 5 bases short, with 4 bases between. CDR1 and CDR2 from the germline V gene are LNHNV and YYDKDF (reference sequence). The CDR3 coding sequence is TGTGCCACCAGCAGAGATATGGAGACCCAGTACTTC. Amino acids: CATSRDMETQYF. The full variable domain, with the rest looked up from reference TRBV15 and TRBJ2-5, is DAMVIQNPRYQVTQFGKPVTLSCSQTLNHNVMYWYQQKSSQAPKLLFHYYDKDFNNEADTPDNFQSRRPNTSFCFLDIRSPGLGDTAMYLCATSRDMETQYFGPGTRLLVL.

This chain connects TRBV18 to TRBJ2-3, with D possibly being TRBD2 (6 bases). CDR1 and CDR2 from the germline V gene are KGHSH and LQKENI. Trimming cost V 3 bases and J 0 bases, with 13 bases left between them. This CDR3 spans 16 amino acids. Written as DNA, the CDR3 is TGTGCCAGCTCACCCGGGGGAGCGGGTAGCACAGATACGCAGTATTTT. Encoded protein: CASSPGGAGSTDTQYF.